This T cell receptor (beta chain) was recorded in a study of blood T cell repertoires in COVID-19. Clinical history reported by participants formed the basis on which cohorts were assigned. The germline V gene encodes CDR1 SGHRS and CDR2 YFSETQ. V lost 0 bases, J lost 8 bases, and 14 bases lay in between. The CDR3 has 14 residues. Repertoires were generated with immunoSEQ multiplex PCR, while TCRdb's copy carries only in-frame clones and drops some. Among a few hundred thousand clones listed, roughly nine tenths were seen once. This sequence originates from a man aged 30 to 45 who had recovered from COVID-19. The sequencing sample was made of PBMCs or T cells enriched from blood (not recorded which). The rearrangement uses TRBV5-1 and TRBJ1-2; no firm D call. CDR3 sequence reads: CASSLGPSGEGYTF. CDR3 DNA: TGCGCCAGCAGCTTGGGTCCTTCCGGGGAAGGCTACACCTTC.